This TCR beta chain was documented in a study of cytomegalovirus exposure and HLA in healthy donors. Germline V gene data show CDR1 as LNHDA and CDR2 as SQIVND (reference sequence). The CDR3 is 12 amino acids. Trimming pared 9 bases from V and 3 bases from J, leaving 9 bases between. With 60 Vbeta and 13 Jbeta primers, the PCR was carried out. The assay was immunoSEQ multiplex PCR, and TCRdb's table has in-frame clones only and misses some. Of more than 100,000 clones listed, approximately 90% were seen once; the top ten hold roughly 5%. Material: PBMCs. The origin of this receptor is a young woman in good health and CMV-seronegative. The rearrangement joins TRBV19 to TRBJ2-1; D is uncertain. CDR3 in amino acids: CASSDLYNEQFF. Here the CDR3 DNA reads TGTGCCAGCAGCGATCTCTACAATGAGCAGTTCTTC.